This TCR beta chain was found in a study of tumor-infiltrating lymphocytes in primary liver carcinoma. Study details: Lesions, classed as T1-T3 N0M0, spanned 4.2 to 10 cm across. Broader study findings: Overlap between tumor regions exceeded overlap of tumor with adjacent tissue or blood.

Germline trimming cut 4 bases from V and 11 bases from J; bases unmatched to any gene: 10. The CDR3 extends over 14 amino acids. Germline CDR1 reads SGHDT; CDR2 reads YYEEEE. cDNA specific to TCR beta was made from approximately 0.55 ug of total RNA, with a constant-region primer employed for priming. For TCR beta, libraries were produced by three nested multiplex PCR rounds using slightly modified ARM-PCR. In the first two PCR rounds, TRBV1-TRBV30 forward primers were paired with a C-beta reverse primer, and each round lasted nine to ten cycles. TCRdb ran MiXCR on the multiplex PCR reads and lists one entry per CDR3 protein. Among 310,000 or so distinct CDR3 sequences listed, roughly three fifths were seen once. They got blood RNA out of unsorted whole blood and also pulled out germline DNA. This clonotype was seen more than once but under ten times. The antigen is undetermined.

Sequenced sample: peripheral blood. The receptor was derived from a woman in her twenties or thirties with primary liver carcinoma and hepatitis B virus infection. V is TRBV5-6 and J is TRBJ2-1; 9 nucleotides line up with TRBD2. CDR3: CASSPSLLAGQQFF. As DNA, the CDR3 is TGTGCCAGCAGCCCCTCCCTGCTAGCGGGGCAGCAGTTCTTC. The variable domain in full, completed from reference TRBV5-6 and TRBJ2-1, reads DAGVTQSPTHLIKTRGQQVTLRCSPKSGHDTVSWYQQALGQGPQFIFQYYEEEERQRGNFPDRFSGHQFPNYSSELNVNALLLGDSALYLCASSPSLLAGQQFFGPGTRLTVL.